A selection of T cell receptor beta chains follows, all from one sample in a study of blood T cell repertoires in COVID-19. This table comes from immunoSEQ multiplex PCR, and its TCRdb copy is limited to in-frame clones, with some not included. The sample holds fewer than 200,000 clones, 79% seen once. Input material: PBMCs or T cells enriched from blood (not recorded which). The receptors originated from a woman in her seventies in a cohort exposed to, infected with or recovered from COVID-19 (not recorded which). Each CDR3 is given without its conserved first and last residue. The D gene is left open where the match is weak.

D gene	V gene	J gene	CDR3 protein
TRBD1	TRBV27	TRBJ1-6	ASRPTGGVSPLH
TRBD1	TRBV7-2	TRBJ1-2	ASSPDRVYGYT
TRBD2	TRBV7-2	TRBJ2-7	ASSSRGTSGSIAYEQY
-	TRBV19	TRBJ1-6	VTRGWNNSPLH
-	TRBV11-2	TRBJ1-1	ASSRVAGTFTEAF
-	TRBV28	TRBJ1-2	ASRGEPNGYT
-	TRBV28	TRBJ1-1	ASRTIGKGVEAF
-	TRBV10-3	TRBJ2-2	AISESQGELF
TRBD2	TRBV4-3	TRBJ2-1	ASSQAILAGVRRSYNEQF
-	TRBV7-8	TRBJ2-7	ASSFEGTSYEQY
-	TRBV28	TRBJ1-5	ASSAQQGDQPQH
-	TRBV3-1/TRBV3-2	TRBJ1-1	ASSPKTGEVTLNTEAF
-	TRBV6-6	TRBJ2-7	ASSRDTVYEQY
-	TRBV5-1	TRBJ2-7	ASSLAGTSSYEQY
-	TRBV6-1	TRBJ2-7	ASSEGGLVDEQY
-	TRBV27	TRBJ1-2	ASSLVAVYGYT
-	TRBV5-4	TRBJ1-1	ASSSTTLGRTEAF
-	TRBV2	TRBJ1-2	ASSEQDYYGYT
-	TRBV7-9	TRBJ2-2	ASNKIWRSGELF
-	TRBV28	TRBJ1-2	ASSPGFYGYT
TRBD2	TRBV7-7	TRBJ2-3	ATMEGAGGTDTQY
-	TRBV5-1	TRBJ2-2	ASSLDVDTGELF
TRBD1	TRBV27	TRBJ1-2	ASSFRTGLLGGYT
-	TRBV15	TRBJ2-2	ATSRDLSGELF
TRBD1	TRBV28	TRBJ2-3	ASSPTGATDTQY
TRBD2	TRBV11-3	TRBJ2-3	ASSLGSGGSNTQY
TRBD1	TRBV7-6	TRBJ2-3	ASSPVGQGLITGNTQY
-	TRBV2	TRBJ1-1	ASGRDMNTEAF
TRBD1	TRBV7-9	TRBJ1-5	ASCWATGTGNNQPQH
-	TRBV9	TRBJ2-7	ASSEDTRIGEQY
TRBD1	TRBV28	TRBJ2-7	ASSLWGQGSDAPKYEQY
TRBD2	TRBV7-3	TRBJ2-3	ASSLLAGTDTQY
-	TRBV28	TRBJ1-5	ASSFPQGFDQPQH
TRBD1	TRBV9	TRBJ1-4	ASSVGTGTKLF
-	TRBV7-2	TRBJ2-7	ASSLAGGLGGEQY
-	TRBV24-1	TRBJ2-5	ATSDPLASRETQY
-	TRBV4-3	TRBJ1-4	ASSQDWRINEKLF
TRBD1	TRBV19	TRBJ1-4	ASSPQGRTNEKLF
-	TRBV30	TRBJ2-5	AWSRSSRETQY
-	TRBV2	TRBJ1-5	ASRLQGDSNQPQH
TRBD1	TRBV5-1	TRBJ2-2	ASSLGGRNTGELF
TRBD1	TRBV10-2	TRBJ2-1	ASSGQGALNEQF
TRBD1	TRBV5-1	TRBJ2-1	ASSSQGAGYNEQF
TRBD2	TRBV6-2/TRBV6-3	TRBJ2-1	ASSYLHLAGGSANEQF
TRBD2	TRBV28	TRBJ2-1	ASTPFLAGAENRI
-	TRBV12-2	TRBJ2-7	ASRSGPPGTQQRYEQY
TRBD2	TRBV6-5	TRBJ2-7	ASRPGLYEQY
TRBD1	TRBV3-1/TRBV3-2	TRBJ1-3	ACRGTGAGNTIY
-	TRBV11-2	TRBJ2-5	ASSLDPYSQETQY
-	TRBV5-4	TRBJ1-3	ASSLGRSSGNTIY
-	TRBV7-8	TRBJ2-7	ASSPVLGEQY
TRBD2	TRBV5-1	TRBJ2-2	ASSFGSSGSAGELF